The clone carrying this T cell receptor beta chain was counted a single time. In the original workflow: How many nucleated cells were present was estimated from reference gene primer amplification. Repertoires were generated with immunoSEQ multiplex PCR, while TCRdb's copy carries only in-frame clones and drops some. That table gives V, J and clone size, and the DNA gave D and trimming. The sample includes about 180,000 clones, 65% to 90% seen only once; the top ten take roughly 8.7%. The sample originates from a study of blood T cell repertoires in COVID-19. Study overall: Sites in the United States, Italy and Spain provided acute and convalescent COVID-19 samples. The cDNA or gDNA used as material had been derived from T cells, B-cell-depleted T cells, or PBMCs.

This CDR3 is built from 13 residues. V lost 7 bases and J lost 7, with 17 bases in between. Germline CDR1 and CDR2: SGHTA and FQGNSA. The chain combines TRBV7-2 with TRBJ2-7, with D perhaps matching TRBD2 (7 bases). This receptor was obtained from a man aged 50 or older with active or convalescent COVID-19. The sample taken for sequencing was peripheral blood. In DNA, the CDR3 is TGTGCCAGCACCAGAGGGGGGGAGGAAGAGCAGTACTTC. Translated, it gives CASTRGGEEEQYF.